These T cell receptor beta chains were read from a single sample in a study of T cells in Graves' hyperthyroidism and ophthalmopathy. TCRdb re-called the multiplex PCR reads with MiXCR, one entry per CDR3 protein. The data contain around 300,000 distinct CDR3 sequences, around 15% of them seen just once; the ten biggest clones take up approximately 7.9%. What was sequenced was blood. Every receptor here comes from a woman between 35 and 50 years old with Graves' hyperthyroidism. CDR3s include the opening cysteine and the closing phenylalanine or tryptophan. Each record gives: D gene, V gene, CDR3 length, J gene, clone size, CDR3 protein, CDR3 DNA. The D gene is left open where the match is weak. For some rows the clone size is stated as once, few or many, or as a class when expanded; others skip it.

TRBD1,TRBV7-9,15,TRBJ2-5,-,CASSLGQGFEETQYF,TGTGCCAGCAGCTTGGGACAGGGGTTTGAAGAGACCCAGTACTTC
-,TRBV5-1,14,TRBJ1-3,-,CASSPGGGRLSIYF,TGCGCCAGCAGCCCGGGCGGGGGCCGACTCTCCATATATTTT
-,TRBV19,15,TRBJ1-1,few,CASSTRSGLPTEAFF,TGTGCCAGTAGTACAAGATCCGGGCTTCCCACTGAAGCTTTCTTT
-,TRBV12-3/TRBV12-4,15,TRBJ2-7,many,CASSNPVEDSYEQYF,TGTGCCAGCAGCAATCCCGTGGAGGACTCCTACGAGCAGTACTTC
-,TRBV20-1,11,TRBJ2-5,few,CSAKGGETQYF,TGCAGCGCTAAAGGGGGAGAGACCCAGTACTTC
TRBD2,TRBV29-1,13,TRBJ2-1,many,CSVKLAGYNEQFF,TGCAGCGTCAAGCTAGCGGGATACAATGAGCAGTTCTTC
TRBD1,TRBV19,13,TRBJ1-5,many,CASSTGGNQPQHF,TGTGCCAGTTCCACAGGGGGCAATCAGCCCCAGCATTTT
-,TRBV3-1,15,TRBJ2-5,-,CASSQEELIEETQYF,TGTGCCAGCAGCCAAGAAGAACTTATAGAAGAGACCCAGTACTTC
-,TRBV5-6,15,TRBJ2-5,-,CASSPFGEHQETQYF,TGTGCCAGCAGCCCGTTCGGGGAACATCAAGAGACCCAGTACTTC
TRBD2,TRBV14,16,TRBJ2-1,many,CASSQPGLGYLDEQFF,TGTGCCAGCAGCCAACCGGGACTAGGATATTTGGATGAGCAGTTCTTC
TRBD1,TRBV7-9,15,TRBJ2-5,few,CASSPGQRIRETQYF,TGTGCCAGCAGCCCGGGACAGAGAATTCGGGAGACCCAGTACTTC
-,TRBV7-9,14,TRBJ2-3,many,CASSLSFPGDTQYF,TGTGCCAGCAGCTTAAGTTTCCCAGGGGATACGCAGTATTTT
-,TRBV2,14,TRBJ2-1,-,CASPRDSSSNEQFF,TGTGCCAGCCCTCGGGACTCTTCTTCCAATGAGCAGTTCTTC
TRBD1,TRBV6-1,13,TRBJ1-1,many,CASKGAGRTEAFF,TGTGCCAGCAAGGGGGCAGGGCGTACTGAAGCTTTCTTT
-,TRBV10-3,13,TRBJ2-5,many,CAISDGFQETQYF,TGTGCCATCAGTGATGGGTTTCAAGAGACCCAGTACTTC
-,TRBV6-2/TRBV6-3,12,TRBJ1-5,many,CASSTTYQPQHF,TGTGCCAGCAGTACGACTTATCAGCCCCAGCATTTT
-,TRBV28,16,TRBJ2-5,many,CASSLSWAGIGETQYF,TGTGCCAGCAGTTTATCGTGGGCAGGGATCGGGGAGACCCAGTACTTC
-,TRBV7-9,16,TRBJ2-7,-,CASSPLTGDTPPEQYF,TGTGCCAGCAGCCCTCTGACCGGGGACACCCCTCCCGAGCAGTACTTC
-,TRBV29-1,12,TRBJ1-3,-,CSVEESGNTIYF,TGCAGCGTTGAAGAAAGTGGAAACACCATATATTTT
-,TRBV20-1,15,TRBJ1-6,many,CSARQEFGLNSPLHF,TGCAGTGCTAGACAGGAATTTGGGCTGAATTCACCCCTCCACTTT
TRBD1,TRBV10-3,15,TRBJ2-1,few,CAIPPGQGGRNEQFF,TGTGCCATTCCCCCGGGACAGGGCGGCAGGAATGAGCAGTTCTTC
TRBD2,TRBV20-1,13,TRBJ2-1,many,CSANSGSDDEQFF,TGCAGTGCTAATAGCGGGAGCGACGATGAGCAGTTCTTC
-,TRBV6-4,15,TRBJ2-1,many,CASSDSGTSYNEQFF,TGTGCCAGCAGTGACTCGGGCACCTCCTACAATGAGCAGTTCTTC
-,TRBV20-1,11,TRBJ2-4,many,CSAYQGGIQYF,TGCAGTGCTTACCAAGGGGGCATTCAGTACTTC
-,TRBV20-1,15,TRBJ2-7,few,CSARGPGVPAYEQYF,TGCAGTGCTAGGGGCCCCGGGGTACCAGCCTACGAGCAGTACTTC
TRBD1,TRBV29-1,14,TRBJ2-5,many,CSTSGTGGWETQYF,TGCAGCACCTCCGGGACAGGGGGCTGGGAGACCCAGTACTTC
TRBD1,TRBV5-8,20,TRBJ2-4,many,CASSPRQGGTIRLAKNIQYF,TGTGCCAGCAGCCCCCGACAGGGGGGAACTATTAGACTAGCCAAAAACATTCAGTACTTC
TRBD2,TRBV20-1,14,TRBJ2-3,many,CSAKVAGITDTQYF,TGCAGTGCTAAGGTAGCGGGGATCACAGATACGCAGTATTTT
-,TRBV20-1,14,TRBJ2-7,many,CSATRDPSSYEQYF,TGCAGTGCCACTAGGGACCCAAGCTCCTACGAGCAGTACTTC
TRBD1,TRBV6-1,14,TRBJ2-4,few,CASNPDRVVNIQYF,TGTGCCAGCAACCCGGACAGGGTAGTAAACATTCAGTACTTC
TRBD1,TRBV12-3/TRBV12-4,14,TRBJ1-6,few,CASSLSQGGSPLHF,TGTGCCAGCAGTTTATCCCAGGGGGGATCACCCCTCCACTTT
-,TRBV27,14,TRBJ2-7,few,CASGQGSLAYEQYF,TGTGCCAGCGGTCAGGGGAGCCTGGCCTACGAGCAGTACTTC
-,TRBV27,12,TRBJ1-6,-,CASSAGMSPLHF,TGTGCCAGCAGTGCCGGGATGTCACCCCTCCACTTT
-,TRBV19,13,TRBJ1-5,many,CASSIRNNQPQHF,TGTGCCAGTAGTATCCGGAACAATCAGCCCCAGCATTTT
-,TRBV3-1,12,TRBJ2-5,many,CASSQSVQTQYF,TGTGCCAGCAGCCAAAGTGTGCAGACCCAGTACTTC
TRBD2,TRBV24-1,15,TRBJ2-1,many,CATSDPGLASHEQFF,TGTGCCACCAGTGATCCGGGACTAGCGTCCCATGAGCAGTTCTTC
-,TRBV7-2,14,TRBJ1-2,many,CASSPPHQAYGYTF,TGTGCCAGCAGCCCGCCCCACCAGGCCTATGGCTACACCTTC